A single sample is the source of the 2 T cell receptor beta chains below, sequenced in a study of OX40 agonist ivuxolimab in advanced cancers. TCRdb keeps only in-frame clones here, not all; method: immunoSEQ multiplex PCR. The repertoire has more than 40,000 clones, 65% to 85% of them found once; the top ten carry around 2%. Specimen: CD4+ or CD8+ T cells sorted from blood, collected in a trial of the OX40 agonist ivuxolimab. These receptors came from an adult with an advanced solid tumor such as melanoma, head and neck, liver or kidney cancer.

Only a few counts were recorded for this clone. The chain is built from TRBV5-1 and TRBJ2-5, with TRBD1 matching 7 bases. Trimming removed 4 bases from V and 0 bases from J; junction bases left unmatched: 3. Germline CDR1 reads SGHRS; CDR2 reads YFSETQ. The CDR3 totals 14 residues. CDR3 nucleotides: TGCGCCAGCAGCCGTCAGGGGGACCAAGAGACCCAGTACTTC. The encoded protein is CASSRQGDQETQYF.

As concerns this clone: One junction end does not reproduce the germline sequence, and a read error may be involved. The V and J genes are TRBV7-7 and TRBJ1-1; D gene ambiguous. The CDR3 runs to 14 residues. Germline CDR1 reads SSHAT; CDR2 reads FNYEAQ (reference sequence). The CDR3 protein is CASSPLGGNTEAFF. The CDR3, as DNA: TGTGCTAGCAGCCCTTTGGGAGGGAACACTGAAGCTTTCTTT.